A selection of T cell receptor beta chains follows, all from one sample in a study of response to subunit inactivated influenza vaccine. TCRdb independently ran MiXCR on the RT-PCR reads; one entry per CDR3 protein. The table includes about 520,000 distinct CDR3 sequences, 25% detected once. This material consisted of CD4+ T cells sorted from PBMCs, taken more than 4 days after vaccination. These receptors originate from a man aged 45-65 years who received an inactivated influenza vaccine. Each CDR3 is given without its conserved first and last residue. Expanded clones are given a class, and other clones once, few, many or no size at all.

>few|TRBJ1-1|TRBV12-3/TRBV12-4
ASKWGITEAF
>NA|TRBJ2-1|TRBV7-2
ASSLDGTSYNEQF
>few|TRBJ2-3|TRBV7-2
ASSLVLWGASTDTQY
>NA|TRBJ1-2|TRBV7-2
ASSLPRTGRDGYT
>NA|TRBJ2-6|TRBV28
ASSGVSLRSGANVLT
>few|TRBJ1-1|TRBV7-6
ASSLAGGLESTEAF
>few|TRBJ2-7|TRBV28
ASSPPFGSGVGKGLHEQY
>NA|TRBJ1-2|TRBV20-1
SAKTGTGTTGYT
>NA|TRBJ1-1|TRBV7-2
ASSLGGQGTEAF
>NA|TRBJ2-1|TRBV7-8
ASSRQGTEQF
>NA|TRBJ1-1|TRBV12-3/TRBV12-4
ASSLYGGAAREAF
>NA|TRBJ2-5|TRBV20-1
SASNRAGATQETQY
>many|TRBJ2-7|TRBV5-1
ASSLGYSYEQY
>few|TRBJ1-5|TRBV12-3/TRBV12-4
ASSSVRNQPQH
>few|TRBJ1-2|TRBV5-5
ASSLDGGYT
>NA|TRBJ1-4|TRBV20-1
SARPGGRPGEKLF
>NA|TRBJ2-1|TRBV24-1
ATSDPGTGIYNEQF
>NA|TRBJ2-7|TRBV6-5
ASSSVGVGPEQY
>few|TRBJ2-5|TRBV5-1
ASSEAPPGASGRIQETQY
>few|TRBJ2-3|TRBV12-3/TRBV12-4
ASSPTSVTDTQY
>many|TRBJ1-4|TRBV20-1
SASGTVNEKLF
>once|TRBJ2-3|TRBV5-1
ASSLIRDGNTQY
>NA|TRBJ2-7|TRBV6-5
ASSYGTGIFYEQY
>NA|TRBJ2-5|TRBV7-2
ASSLDGFLETQY
>many|TRBJ2-7|TRBV20-1
SARMVSAGGPEQY
>NA|TRBJ2-7|TRBV20-1
SAGQPGLAGYEQY
>many|TRBJ2-3|TRBV5-1
ASSLGQGGDTQY
>NA|TRBJ2-7|TRBV28
ASSLVGGPYEQY
>few|TRBJ2-7|TRBV4-3
ASSQGTGGRYEQY
>NA|TRBJ1-5|TRBV2
ASNGPGGNQPQH
>once|TRBJ2-2|TRBV20-1
SATGTSGATGELF
>NA|TRBJ2-1|TRBV2
ASADSPKDNEQF
>few|TRBJ2-2|TRBV29-1
SVGQGSTGELF
>few|TRBJ2-7|TRBV20-1
SAPRGDHEQY
>NA|TRBJ2-1|TRBV7-2
ASSLVSGNDEQF
>many|TRBJ2-5|TRBV5-5
ASSLAQSQETQY
>NA|TRBJ2-7|TRBV5-1
ASSDGQGPNEQY
>NA|TRBJ2-1|TRBV6-1
ASSSTGVNNEQF
>NA|TRBJ1-2|TRBV6-1
ASSGSDRAYGYT
>few|TRBJ2-7|TRBV9
ASSSGTGGIYEQY
>NA|TRBJ1-4|TRBV9
ASSEAPGGSTNEKLF
>few|TRBJ1-1|TRBV15
ATSREGRVNTEAF
>NA|TRBJ2-7|TRBV7-8
ASSLGTAVYEQY
>few|TRBJ2-3|TRBV6-1
ASRASGAVKTDTQY
>NA|TRBJ2-1|TRBV7-3
ASSLYGKQF
>many|TRBJ2-1|TRBV5-6
ASSRLAGGPGEQF
>NA|TRBJ2-5|TRBV3-1
ASSRIGQGLGFSY
>NA|TRBJ2-5|TRBV7-9
ASRPLAGGLETQY
>NA|TRBJ1-2|TRBV12-3/TRBV12-4
ASSWRSTGGYT
>NA|TRBJ1-1|TRBV20-1
SAKRDMNTEAF
>NA|TRBJ2-7|TRBV6-5
ASSSPTSGSGYEQY
>NA|TRBJ2-2|TRBV5-1
ASSTTGLSGELF
>few|TRBJ2-3|TRBV5-1
ASREAGSRADTQY
>NA|TRBJ2-4|TRBV7-9
ASSLDVGAKNIQY
>NA|TRBJ2-7|TRBV27
ASSLAQGAVPRGYEQY
>NA|TRBJ2-7|TRBV10-3
AISDKTGGAYEQY
>few|TRBJ2-5|TRBV20-1
SARSTGGSKTQY
>few|TRBJ2-7|TRBV4-3
ASSHAGTSGSVYEQY
>NA|TRBJ2-1|TRBV6-2/TRBV6-3
ASSNGINEQF